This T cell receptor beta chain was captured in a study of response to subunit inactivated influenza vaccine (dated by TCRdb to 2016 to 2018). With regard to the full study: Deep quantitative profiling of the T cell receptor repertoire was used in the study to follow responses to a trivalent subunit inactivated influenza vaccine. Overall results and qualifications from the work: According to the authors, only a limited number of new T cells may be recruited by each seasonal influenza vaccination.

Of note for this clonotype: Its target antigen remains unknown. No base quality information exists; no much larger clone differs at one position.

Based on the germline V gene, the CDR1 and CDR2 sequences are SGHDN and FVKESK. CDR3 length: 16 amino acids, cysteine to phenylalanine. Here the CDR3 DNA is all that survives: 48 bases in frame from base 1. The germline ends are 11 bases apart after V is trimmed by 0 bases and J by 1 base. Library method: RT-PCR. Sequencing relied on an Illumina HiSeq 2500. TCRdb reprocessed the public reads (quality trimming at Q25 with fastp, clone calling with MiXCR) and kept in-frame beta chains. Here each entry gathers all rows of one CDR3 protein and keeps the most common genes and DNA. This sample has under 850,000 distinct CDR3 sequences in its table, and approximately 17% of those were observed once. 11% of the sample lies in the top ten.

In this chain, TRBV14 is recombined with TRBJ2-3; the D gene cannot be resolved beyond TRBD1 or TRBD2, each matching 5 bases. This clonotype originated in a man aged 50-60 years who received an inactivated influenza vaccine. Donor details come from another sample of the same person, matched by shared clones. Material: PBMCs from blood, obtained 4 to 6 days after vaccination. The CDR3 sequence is CASSQERGVRTDTQYF. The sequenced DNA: TGTGCCAGCAGCCAAGAAAGAGGGGTTCGCACAGATACGCAGTATTTT.